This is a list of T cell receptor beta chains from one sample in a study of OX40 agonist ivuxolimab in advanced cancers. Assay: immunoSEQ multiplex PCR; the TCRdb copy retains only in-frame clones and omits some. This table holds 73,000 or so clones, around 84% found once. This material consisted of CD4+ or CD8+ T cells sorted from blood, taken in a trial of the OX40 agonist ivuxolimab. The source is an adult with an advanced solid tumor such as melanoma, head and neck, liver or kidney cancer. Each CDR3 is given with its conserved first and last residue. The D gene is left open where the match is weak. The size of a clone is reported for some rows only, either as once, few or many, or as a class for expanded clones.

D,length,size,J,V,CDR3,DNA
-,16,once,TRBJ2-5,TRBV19,CASSRPTGGPQETQYF,TGTGCCAGTAGCCGTCCGACAGGAGGCCCCCAAGAGACCCAGTACTTC
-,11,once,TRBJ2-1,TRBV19,CASSAYNEQFF,TGTGCCAGTAGTGCCTACAATGAGCAGTTCTTC
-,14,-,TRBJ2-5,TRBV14,CASSQDRGRGDQYF,TGTGCCAGCAGCCAAGATAGAGGCCGAGGGGACCAGTACTTC
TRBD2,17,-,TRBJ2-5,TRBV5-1,CASSSGTSGGTQETQYF,TGCGCCAGCAGCTCAGGGACTAGCGGGGGGACCCAAGAGACCCAGTACTTC
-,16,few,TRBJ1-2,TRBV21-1,CASSKKGRLLGHGYTF,TGTGCCAGCAGCAAAAAAGGCCGGCTTTTAGGCCATGGCTACACCTTC
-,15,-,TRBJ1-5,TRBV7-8,CASSKRGLGNQPQHF,TGTGCCAGCAGCAAAAGGGGACTGGGCAATCAGCCCCAGCATTTT
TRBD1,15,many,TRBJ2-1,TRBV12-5,CASGRSRDRGNEQFF,TGTGCTAGTGGGCGCTCCCGGGACAGGGGTAATGAGCAGTTCTTC
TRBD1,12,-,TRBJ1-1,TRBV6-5,CASSWTGGEAFF,TGTGCCAGCAGTTGGACAGGGGGAGAAGCTTTCTTT
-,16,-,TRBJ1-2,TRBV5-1,CASSWGSGDNLWGYTF,TGCGCCAGCAGCTGGGGGAGTGGGGACAACCTGTGGGGCTACACCTTC
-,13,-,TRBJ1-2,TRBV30,CAWSVRAWEGYTF,TGTGCCTGGAGTGTACGGGCCTGGGAGGGCTACACCTTC
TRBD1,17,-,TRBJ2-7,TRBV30,CAWMRDRGRRSSYEQYF,TGTGCCTGGATGAGGGACAGGGGCAGAAGGAGCTCCTACGAGCAGTACTTC
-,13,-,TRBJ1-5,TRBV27,CASSLGRNQPQHF,TGTGCCAGCAGTTTAGGGCGGAATCAGCCCCAGCATTTT
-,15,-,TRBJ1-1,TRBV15,CATSRGTKERTEAFF,TGTGCCACCAGCAGAGGGACGAAGGAGAGGACTGAAGCTTTCTTT
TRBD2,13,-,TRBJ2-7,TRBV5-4,CASSLGKTSGEYF,TGTGCCAGCAGCTTGGGCAAGACTAGCGGGGAGTACTTC
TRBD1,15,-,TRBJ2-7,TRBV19,CASRRGTGKLYEQYF,TGTGCCAGTAGACGGGGGACAGGGAAACTCTACGAGCAGTACTTC
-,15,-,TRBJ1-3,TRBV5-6,CASSLGGLTGNTIYF,TGTGCCAGCAGCTTGGGGGGGCTCACTGGAAACACCATATATTTT
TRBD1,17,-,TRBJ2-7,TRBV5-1,CASSLAPVGTASYEQYF,TGCGCCAGCAGCTTGGCTCCGGTCGGGACAGCCTCCTACGAGCAGTACTTC
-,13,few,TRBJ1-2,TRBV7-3,CASSFSGADGYTF,TGTGCCAGCAGCTTTTCGGGGGCTGACGGCTACACCTTC
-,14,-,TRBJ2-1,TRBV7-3,CASSRARGLGEQFF,TGTGCCAGCAGCCGCGCACGGGGGCTGGGTGAGCAGTTCTTC
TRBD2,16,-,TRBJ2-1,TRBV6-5,CASSYSRVAGYNEQFF,TGTGCCAGCAGTTACTCGAGGGTAGCGGGGTATAATGAGCAGTTCTTC
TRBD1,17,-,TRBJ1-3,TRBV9,CASSSRQGTGAGNTIYF,TGTGCCAGCAGCTCTCGACAAGGGACAGGGGCAGGAAACACCATATATTTT
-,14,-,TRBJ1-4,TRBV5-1,CASSLGDLYEKLFF,TGCGCCAGCAGCTTGGGGGATCTTTATGAAAAACTGTTTTTT
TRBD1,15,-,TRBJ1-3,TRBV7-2,CASSLRTGVRNTIYF,TGTGCCAGCAGCCTAAGGACAGGGGTACGAAACACCATATATTTT
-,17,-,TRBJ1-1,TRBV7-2,CASSPTAEEGRETEAFF,TGTGCCAGCAGCCCCACCGCTGAGGAGGGGCGCGAGACTGAAGCTTTCTTT
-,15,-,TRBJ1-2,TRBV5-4,CASTREPSSSYGYTF,TGTGCCAGCACCCGCGAACCCTCCTCGAGCTATGGCTACACCTTC
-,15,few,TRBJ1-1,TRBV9,CASSVAPRPDTEAFF,TGTGCCAGCAGCGTAGCGCCCCGTCCGGACACTGAAGCTTTCTTT
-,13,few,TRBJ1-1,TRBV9,CASRLQENTEAFF,TGTGCCAGCAGATTGCAGGAGAACACTGAAGCTTTCTTT
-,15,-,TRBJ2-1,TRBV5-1,CASSSTTDRYNEQFF,TGCGCCAGCAGCTCCACAACGGACAGATACAATGAGCAGTTCTTC
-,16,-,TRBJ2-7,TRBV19,CASSPWAVRRDHEQYF,TGTGCCAGTAGTCCCTGGGCCGTGAGAAGGGACCACGAGCAGTACTTC
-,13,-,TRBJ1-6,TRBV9,CASSVALDSPLHF,TGTGCCAGCAGCGTAGCTCTCGATTCACCCCTCCACTTT
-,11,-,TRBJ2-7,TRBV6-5,CASEGAYEQYF,TGTGCCAGCGAAGGGGCCTACGAGCAGTACTTC
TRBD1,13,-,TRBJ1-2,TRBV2,CASREQGRYGYTF,TGTGCCAGCAGGGAACAGGGGAGGTATGGCTACACCTTC